One sample yielded the 32 T cell receptor beta chains listed below, sequenced in a study of cytomegalovirus exposure and HLA in healthy donors. A multiplex PCR was run with 60 Vbeta primers and 13 Jbeta primers. Here immunoSEQ multiplex PCR was the method, and the copy in TCRdb shows in-frame clones only, minus some. The top ten hold about 1.4% of the sample, which has approximately 150,000 clones, 70% to 80% seen once. The sequenced sample consisted of PBMCs. The receptors stem from a woman under 40 in good health and CMV-seropositive.

The genes are TRBV5-6 and TRBJ2-3; a possible D gene is TRBD2 (6 bases). The V end was cut by 1 base, the J end by 0 bases, with 12 bases between. CDR1 SGHDT and CDR2 YYEEEE come from the germline V gene. The CDR3 extends over 16 amino acids. The CDR3 DNA follows: TGTGCCAGCAGCTTGCTGGTAGCGGATAGCACAGATACGCAGTATTTT. This codes for CASSLLVADSTDTQYF.

The chain recombines TRBV6-5 with TRBJ2-2; 10 nucleotides align to TRBD1. CDR1 is MNHEY, CDR2 SVGAGI, per germline. V dropped 7 bases and J dropped 6; count of bases not matched to a gene: 8. This CDR3 contains 15 residues. CDR3 amino acids: CASTPGQGIAGELFF. The CDR3 DNA sequence: TGTGCCAGCACCCCGGGACAGGGGATCGCCGGGGAGCTGTTTTTT.

V and J are TRBV6-5 and TRBJ2-2; tentatively, D is TRBD1 (5 bases). Trimming removed 7 bases at V and 3 bases at J, with 12 bases between. The CDR3 loop spans 14 amino acids. The germline V gene encodes CDR1 MNHEY and CDR2 SVGAGI. The CDR3 nucleotides are TGTGCCAGCACGGCACAGGTGTACACCGGGGAGCTGTTTTTT. Protein product: CASTAQVYTGELFF.

This clone was seen only a few times. V and J are TRBV16 and TRBJ2-5; 10 positions agree with TRBD1. Germline assignment: CDR1 KGHSY and CDR2 FQNENV. The J segment lost 7 bases and the V segment lost 0 bases, leaving 5 bases of the junction unmatched. The CDR3 has 15 amino acids. CDR3 sequence reads: CASSQSGTGVGTQYF. DNA of the CDR3: TGTGCCAGCAGCCAATCGGGGACAGGGGTCGGGACCCAGTACTTC.

By frequency in the sample, this clone is medium-sized. The rearrangement joins TRBV5-1 to TRBJ1-2, with 10 nucleotides matching TRBD1. The CDR3 runs to 14 residues. Germline loops: CDR1 SGHRS, CDR2 YFSETQ. Unmatched junction bases numbered 7, after V lost 4 bases and J lost 7 bases. CDR3 loop: CASSLRTGGFGYTF. In DNA, the CDR3 is TGCGCCAGCAGCCTGAGGACAGGGGGATTTGGCTACACCTTC.

The gene calls are TRBV6-5 and TRBJ2-1, with 7 bases matching TRBD2. The CDR3 extends over 15 amino acids. Looked up from germline, CDR1 is MNHEY and CDR2 is SVGAGI. Losses at the gene ends were 0 bases for V and 9 bases for J; bases not matched to a gene: 8. The CDR3 region has the DNA TGTGCCAGCAGTTACTCCGGACTAGGAGGCGGTGAGCAGTTCTTC. Protein product: CASSYSGLGGGEQFF.

This rearrangement joins TRBV6-1 to TRBJ1-1; possible D gene TRBD1, 6 bases. The CDR3 sequence is 12 residues long. Trimming removed 6 bases at V and 8 bases at J, with 13 bases between. Germline V gives CDR1 MNHNS, CDR2 SASEGT. DNA of the CDR3: TGTGCCAGCAGCCCAGGACAGTTAGAAGCTTTCTTT. Translated: CASSPGQLEAFF.

This chain joins TRBV14 and TRBJ2-2; tentative D call: TRBD1 (5 bases). Germline CDR1 reads SGHDN; CDR2 reads FVKESK. This CDR3 has 16 residues. V lost 0 bases and J lost 2, with 10 bases in between. CDR3: CASSQEIQVNTGELFF. Written as DNA, the CDR3 is TGTGCCAGCAGCCAAGAAATACAGGTTAACACCGGGGAGCTGTTTTTT.

The chain joins TRBV6-6 to TRBJ1-3; no clear D. The ends were cut back, 7 bases at V and 7 bases at J, with 8 bases in the middle. Germline V gene data show CDR1 as MNHNY and CDR2 as SVGAGI (reference sequence). The CDR3 covers 11 residues. CDR3: CASTTFNTIYF. CDR3 bases: TGTGCCAGCACCACTTTTAACACCATATATTTT.

V and J are TRBV6-6 and TRBJ2-1, with 8 bases matching TRBD1. The V segment lost 6 bases and the J segment 2 bases; nucleotides outside the gene matches: 3. In germline, CDR1 is MNHNY, CDR2 SVGAGI (reference sequence). The CDR3 has 14 amino acids. CDR3 nucleotides: TGTGCCAGCAGCTCAGGGGGCGCCTACAATGAGCAGTTCTTC. It is translated as CASSSGGAYNEQFF.

The rearrangement joins TRBV6-4 to TRBJ1-4; a weak D match, TRBD1 (5 bases). CDR1 and CDR2 (germline): MRHNA, SNTAGT. V lost 6 bases and J lost 3, with 8 bases in between. The CDR3 loop spans 13 amino acids. The CDR3 spells CASSREANEKLFF. CDR3 coding DNA: TGTGCCAGCAGCAGGGAAGCTAATGAAAAACTGTTTTTT.

V is TRBV29-1 and J is TRBJ2-5; D uncertain. The germline gives CDR1 SQVTM, CDR2 ANQGSEA. The V gene lost 8 bases and the J gene lost 4 bases, with 8 bases spanning the gap. The CDR3 has 10 amino acids. The CDR3 region is CSSFGETQYF. The CDR3 nucleotides are TGCAGCAGCTTCGGAGAGACCCAGTACTTC.

This chain links TRBV19 with TRBJ2-7, with D possibly matching TRBD2 (7 bases). V was pared by 3 bases and J by 4 bases, with 10 bases between. CDR3 length equals 13 residues. Germline loops: CDR1 LNHDA, CDR2 SQIVND (reference sequence). CDR3 coding DNA: TGTGCCAGTAGTATTGAGGGGGGGTACGAGCAGTACTTC. Its translation: CASSIEGGYEQYF. The complete variable domain, with remaining parts taken from reference TRBV19 and TRBJ2-7, reads DGGITQSPKYLFRKEGQNVTLSCEQNLNHDAMYWYRQDPGQGLRLIYYSQIVNDFQKGDIAEGYSVSREKKESFPLTVTSAQKNPTAFYLCASSIEGGYEQYFGPGTRLTVT.

This chain connects TRBV6-1 to TRBJ2-5; D possibly corresponds to TRBD2 (5 bases). Trimming took 3 bases from V and 4 from J, leaving 6 bases between them. The CDR3 runs 12 residues. Germline assignment: CDR1 MNHNS and CDR2 SASEGT. CDR3 amino acids: CASSDGVETQYF. Written as DNA, the CDR3 is TGTGCCAGCAGTGACGGGGTAGAGACCCAGTACTTC.

The chain carries TRBV27 and TRBJ2-1, with TRBD1 as a possible D gene (6 bases). The CDR3 covers 16 residues. Germline values: CDR1 MNHEY, CDR2 SMNVEV (reference sequence). The germline V and J ends were trimmed by 6 bases and 3 bases, with 18 bases remaining between them. The CDR3 nucleotides read TGTGCCAGCAGAAAAGAGGGGGTTAGTTTCTACAATGAGCAGTTCTTC. This translates into CASRKEGVSFYNEQFF.

The chain joins TRBV5-1 to TRBJ2-3, with 8 bases identical to TRBD1. V shed 4 bases and J 5 bases; nucleotides not matched to a gene: 9. This CDR3 comprises 15 residues. Germline V gene lookup returns CDR1 SGHRS and CDR2 YFSETQ. DNA of the CDR3: TGCGCCAGCAGCCGAAACCGGGACAGGATAGATACGCAGTATTTT. This codes for CASSRNRDRIDTQYF.

This clone was recorded only once. The chain employs TRBV9 and TRBJ2-5; weak D call: TRBD2 (5 bases). Per the germline V gene, CDR1 is SGDLS and CDR2 is YYNGEE. V was pared by 7 bases and J by 4 bases, with 11 bases between. There are 12 residues in the CDR3. CDR3 DNA sequence: TGTGCCAGCGGGAACGGGATAGAGACCCAGTACTTC. It yields the protein CASGNGIETQYF.

The J gene is TRBJ2-7, the V gene TRBV7-2, with D possibly TRBD2 on 5 matching bases. CDR3 length: 14 amino acids. Deletions cut 5 bases from V and 3 bases from J, with 14 bases between. The germline CDR1 and CDR2 sequences are SGHTA and FQGNSA. The DNA of the CDR3 is TGTGCCAGCAGCCCGGCGGCAGCGGACTACGAGCAGTACTTC. Translated, it gives CASSPAAADYEQYF.

The chain carries TRBV21-1 and TRBJ1-1. TRBV21-1 is shown as a pseudogene. The CDR3 consists of 12 residues. CDR3 residues: CASKNCRGEAFF. CDR3 in DNA: TGTGCCAGCAAGAATTGCCGGGGTGAAGCTTTCTTT.

In its sample, this clone was seen a few times. The chain links TRBV25-1 to TRBJ1-1; the D is unclear. V was pared by 0 bases and J by 0 bases, with 17 bases between. The CDR3 length is 18 residues. CDR1 and CDR2 (germline): MGHDK, SYGVNS. The CDR3 region is CASSEYGTLGGLNTEAFF. The DNA for the CDR3 is TGTGCCAGCAGTGAATACGGCACGCTCGGCGGTTTGAACACTGAAGCTTTCTTT.

The V call is TRBV27, the J call TRBJ1-1, with 8 nucleotides matching TRBD1. Germline loops: CDR1 MNHEY, CDR2 SMNVEV (reference sequence). J lost 4 bases, V lost 3 bases, and 4 bases had no gene match. The length of the CDR3 is 14 residues. The CDR3 is CASSFGQGRTEAFF. The CDR3 DNA is TGTGCCAGCAGTTTCGGACAGGGACGCACTGAAGCTTTCTTT.

The V call is TRBV7-9, the J call TRBJ1-4; no definite D call. CDR1 and CDR2 (germline): SEHNR, FQNEAQ (reference sequence). V was cut by 5 bases and J by 0 bases, with 10 bases left in between. The CDR3 runs 15 residues. The CDR3 region is CASSRGVSTNEKLFF. The CDR3, as DNA: TGTGCCAGCAGCCGCGGGGTTTCAACTAATGAAAAACTGTTTTTT. The full variable domain, its missing parts supplied by reference TRBV7-9 and TRBJ1-4, is DTGVSQNPRHKITKRGQNVTFRCDPISEHNRLYWYRQTLGQGPEFLTYFQNEAQLEKSRLLSDRFSAERPKGSFSTLEIQRTEQGDSAMYLCASSRGVSTNEKLFFGSGTQLSVL.

This chain uses TRBV27 with TRBJ2-7; 10 positions match TRBD2. The CDR3 totals 14 residues. V shed 7 bases and J 3 bases; nucleotides not matched to a gene: 6. CDR1 and CDR2 (germline): MNHEY, SMNVEV (reference sequence). The DNA for the CDR3 is TGTGCCAGCACAAGACTAGCGGGTGTCTACGAGCAGTACTTC. Encoded protein: CASTRLAGVYEQYF.

The V and J genes are TRBV28 and TRBJ1-5, with D perhaps matching TRBD1 (6 bases). CDR3 length: 14 amino acids. Germline values: CDR1 MDHEN, CDR2 SYDVKM. V dropped 10 bases and J dropped 3 bases, with 16 bases sitting between them. CDR3 in amino acids: CATKGGENNQPQHF. In nucleotides, the CDR3 is TGTGCCACAAAGGGGGGGGAGAACAATCAGCCCCAGCATTTT.

V usage is TRBV10-3 and J usage is TRBJ1-1; 10 bases agree with TRBD1. The V segment lost 6 bases and the J segment 0 bases; nucleotides outside the gene matches: 7. From germline, CDR1 is ENHRY and CDR2 SYGVKD. This CDR3 spans 16 amino acids. This CDR3 reads CAIRRQGADLNTEAFF. The CDR3 nucleotides read TGTGCCATCAGGCGACAGGGGGCGGACCTGAACACTGAAGCTTTCTTT.

The rearrangement uses TRBV7-6 and TRBJ2-1, with D possibly TRBD1 on 6 matching bases. The CDR3 covers 16 residues. Germline lookup yields CDR1 SGHVS and CDR2 FNYEAQ. Trimming left V 6 bases short and J 3 bases short, with 18 bases between. The CDR3 nucleotides read TGTGCCAGCAGGGGGGCGAGTGGCTCACTCTACAATGAGCAGTTCTTC. This gives the protein CASRGASGSLYNEQFF.

The rearrangement links TRBV9 to TRBJ2-5, with 8 positions matching TRBD2. The V gene's germline CDR1 is SGDLS and CDR2 YYNGEE. The V gene end was trimmed by 7 bases and the J gene end by 5 bases; junction bases not matched to a gene: 4. CDR3 length: 12 residues. CDR3 bases: TGTGCCAGCCGGGGGGGGGAGGAGACCCAGTACTTC. Encoded protein: CASRGGEETQYF.

The J gene is TRBJ2-5, the V gene TRBV9; a possible D gene is TRBD1 (5 bases). TRBJ2-7 explains the end of the DNA better; the J call may be wrong. CDR3 size: 14 residues. In germline, CDR1 is SGDLS, CDR2 YYNGEE. The CDR3 sequence is CASSLGQLPYEQYF. In nucleotides, the CDR3 is TGTGCCAGCAGCCTTGGACAACTACCCTACGAGCAGTACTTC.

This clone was detected a few times. The chain has TRBV19 and TRBJ2-2; D is possibly TRBD1 (6 bases). Per the germline V gene, CDR1 is LNHDA and CDR2 is SQIVND (reference sequence). Trimming shortened V by 4 bases and J by 7 bases, and 10 bases separated the two germline ends. This CDR3 spans 13 amino acids. CDR3 sequence: CASSTGVGGELFF. The CDR3, as DNA: TGTGCCAGTAGTACAGGGGTCGGCGGGGAGCTGTTTTTT.

V is TRBV2 and J is TRBJ2-1; 10 nucleotides align to TRBD2. The junction had 12 bases not matched to a gene; V was cut back by 7 bases and J by 9 bases. The CDR3 spans 15 residues. Germline CDR1 reads SNHLY; CDR2 reads FYNNEI. The CDR3 is CASKVLAGDIAEQFF. The CDR3 DNA reads as TGTGCCAGCAAGGTGCTAGCGGGAGACATAGCTGAGCAGTTCTTC.

The gene calls are TRBV27 and TRBJ2-3; 13 bases are a match to TRBD2. The trim removed 2 bases at V and 5 bases at J, leaving 7 bases unmatched. CDR3 size: 17 residues. Germline-derived CDR1 and CDR2 are MNHEY and SMNVEV (reference sequence). The CDR3 protein is CASSLQGLAGIRDTQYF. The CDR3 bases are TGTGCCAGCAGTTTACAGGGACTAGCGGGAATAAGAGATACGCAGTATTTT.

The chain recombines TRBV5-1 with TRBJ2-2; 11 positions agree with TRBD1. The V gene end was trimmed by 0 bases and the J gene end by 6 bases; junction bases not matched to a gene: 7. Germline values: CDR1 SGHRS, CDR2 YFSETQ. CDR3 size: 17 residues. The CDR3 nucleotides read TGCGCCAGCAGCTTGGTTGGACAGGGGGCCCTTGCCGGGGAGCTGTTTTTT. Protein sequence: CASSLVGQGALAGELFF.